This T cell receptor beta chain was recovered during a study of T cell changes during pregnancy in multiple sclerosis. Germline V gene data show CDR1 as SGHVS and CDR2 as FQNEAQ. After removal of 6 bases from V and 5 bases from J, the junction contained 13 bases not matched to a gene. The CDR3 is made up of 16 amino acids. Repertoires were generated with immunoSEQ multiplex PCR, while TCRdb's copy carries only in-frame clones and drops some. The profile covers about 40,000 clones, with about 89% appearing a single time and 0.45% to 0.6% taken by the ten largest. The specimen was CD4+ T cells from peripheral blood mononuclear cells, collected in the first trimester of pregnancy. The sequence was collected from a female donor with multiple sclerosis, enrolled in a pregnancy study. V usage is TRBV7-8 and J usage is TRBJ2-5, with 9 bases matching TRBD2. The chain's CDR3 is CASSGGRVPRVETQYF. CDR3 in DNA: TGTGCCAGCAGTGGCGGGAGGGTCCCCCGGGTCGAGACCCAGTACTTC. Based on the CDR3 plus reference TRBV7-8 and TRBJ2-5, the full variable domain is GAGVSQSPRYKVAKRGQDVALRCDPISGHVSLFWYQQALGQGPEFLTYFQNEAQLDKSGLPSDRFFAERPEGSVSTLKIQRTQQEDSAVYLCASSGGRVPRVETQYFGPGTRLLVL.